The 27 T cell receptor beta chains below all came from one sample that was sequenced in a study of CD8 T cells in ankylosing spondylitis. MiXCR, applied by TCRdb to the 5' RACE reads, yields one record per CDR3 protein. The table shows about 220,000 distinct CDR3 sequences, with 20% to 30% occurring only once. Sequencing used blood, either unsorted or a sorted T cell fraction (not recorded which). The receptors derive from a male donor with ankylosing spondylitis or in good health (not recorded which).

This clonotype has ten or more counts. The rearrangement joins TRBV10-3 to TRBJ2-3; a weak D match, TRBD2 (5 bases). Germline V CDR1 and CDR2: ENHRY, SYGVKD. The CDR3 is 14 amino acids. V gave up 7 bases and J gave up 0 bases, with 11 bases separating them. The CDR3 DNA sequence: TGTGCCATCAAGGGAGCGTATAGCACAGATACGCAGTATTTT. The encoded protein is CAIKGAYSTDTQYF.

The V gene is TRBV20-1, the J gene TRBJ2-3; D gene ambiguous. This CDR3 comprises 16 residues. Germline assignment: CDR1 DFQATT and CDR2 SNEGSKA (reference sequence). V lost 0 bases, J lost 0 bases, and 13 bases lay in between. The DNA of the CDR3 is TGCAGTGCTAGAGACAAGGGATGGTCTAGCACAGATACGCAGTATTTT. Translation: CSARDKGWSSTDTQYF.

The CDR3 is CASQTGGHQPQHF. In DNA form, the CDR3 reads TGTGCCAGCCAAACAGGGGGCCATCAGCCCCAGCATTTT. The chain carries TRBV6-6 and TRBJ1-5; TRBD1 matches at 9 bases. V dropped 8 bases and J dropped 5; count of bases not matched to a gene: 4. Germline V gene sequence: CDR1 MNHNY, CDR2 SVGAGI (reference sequence). The length of the CDR3 is 13 residues.

The rearrangement links TRBV12-3 or TRBV12-4 to TRBJ2-7; D is unclear. V lost 1 base and J 3 bases, leaving 7 bases between the germline ends. The CDR3 sequence is 13 residues long. CDR3 amino acids: CASSLGTHYEQYF. CDR3 coding DNA: TGTGCCAGCAGTTTAGGAACACACTACGAGCAGTACTTC.

In this sample, this clonotype turned up many times. CDR3 nucleotides: TGTGCCAGCAGCCCTAAACCGGGACAGGGACACCCGGGCTACGAGCAGTACTTC. The encoded protein is CASSPKPGQGHPGYEQYF. This chain uses TRBV7-9 with TRBJ2-7, with 9 bases matching TRBD1. The ends lost 5 bases at V and 3 bases at J; junction bases unmatched: 17. Germline V gives CDR1 SEHNR, CDR2 FQNEAQ (reference sequence). This CDR3 is 18 amino acids long.

This sequence joins TRBV7-9 and TRBJ2-5, with D tentatively TRBD2 (5 bases). The CDR3 loop spans 13 amino acids. V was pared by 3 bases and J by 5 bases, with 10 bases between. CDR1 and CDR2 from the germline V gene are SEHNR and FQNEAQ (reference sequence). The CDR3 nucleotides read TGTGCCAGCAGCTTGTCGGGGAGCGAGACCCAGTACTTC. This gives the protein CASSLSGSETQYF.

The CDR3 nucleotides are TGCGCCAGCAGCTTGAGGACGGCCGACGAGCAGTACTTC. This encodes CASSLRTADEQYF. This chain uses TRBV5-1 with TRBJ2-7; D uncertain. CDR3 length: 13 residues. Germline CDR1 and CDR2: SGHRS and YFSETQ. V was pared by 1 base and J by 5 bases, with 10 bases between.

The table lists this clonotype with many counts. The V call is TRBV29-1, the J call TRBJ2-7; TRBD2 is a possible D gene (6 bases). Germline assignment: CDR1 SQVTM and CDR2 ANQGSEA. Trimming shortened V by 4 bases and J by 0 bases, and 13 bases separated the two germline ends. This CDR3 spans 14 amino acids. CDR3 bases: TGCAGCGTTGGGAGGGGTTTAAGCTCCTACGAGCAGTACTTC. Protein: CSVGRGLSSYEQYF.

This clonotype was seen ten or more times. V and J are TRBV6-2 or TRBV6-3 and TRBJ1-5; 7 bases match TRBD1. CDR3 length: 15 residues. V gave up 6 bases and J gave up 1 base; unmatched junction bases: 6. CDR1 is MNHEY and CDR2 is SVGEGT in the germline V gene. CDR3 sequence (DNA): TGTGCCAGCAGCCCGACAGGGTCCAGCAATCAGCCCCAGCATTTT. Protein product: CASSPTGSSNQPQHF.

The genes are TRBV4-2 and TRBJ1-1; a weak D match, TRBD1 (6 bases). V was clipped by 3 bases and J by 3 bases, with 17 bases between them. From germline, CDR1 is LGHNA and CDR2 YNFKEQ. The CDR3 is 16 residues long. This chain's CDR3 is CASSQRSSGAYTEAFF. Here the CDR3 DNA reads TGTGCCAGCAGCCAGCGGTCCTCGGGGGCGTACACTGAAGCTTTCTTT.

Many counts were recorded for this clonotype. The rearrangement links TRBV12-3 or TRBV12-4 to TRBJ2-3, with a weak D call TRBD2 (5 bases). The CDR3 has 14 amino acids. Trimming took off 3 bases at V and 4 bases at J, with 11 bases between the two ends. For the CDR3, the DNA is TGTGCCAGCAGTTTGCGAGGGAGTGCAGATACGCAGTATTTT. Translation: CASSLRGSADTQYF.

The chain couples TRBV6-6 to TRBJ2-6; D unclear. V was clipped by 7 bases and J by 0 bases, with 4 bases between them. The CDR3 is 13 amino acids. The germline V gene has CDR1 MNHNY and CDR2 SVGAGI (reference sequence). Written as DNA, the CDR3 is TGTGCCAGCATCTCCTCTGGGGCCAACGTCCTGACTTTC. Translated: CASISSGANVLTF.

The chain couples TRBV7-8 to TRBJ1-1; TRBD1 matches 7 bases. CDR1 SGHVS and CDR2 FQNEAQ come from the germline V gene. J lost 1 base, V lost 5 bases, and 13 bases had no gene match. CDR3 size: 17 residues. This chain's CDR3 is CASSQETGTVWNTEAFF. CDR3 nucleotides: TGTGCCAGCAGCCAAGAGACCGGGACAGTATGGAACACTGAAGCTTTCTTT.

This clonotype came up many times. The genes are TRBV5-1 and TRBJ1-3; TRBD1 aligns across 8 bases. Germline trimming cut 0 bases from V and 4 bases from J; bases unmatched to any gene: 6. Germline CDR1 SGHRS, CDR2 YFSETQ. The CDR3 spans 16 residues. CDR3 sequence (DNA): TGCGCCAGCAGCTTGGAAGGACAGGGTAACGGAAACACCATATATTTT. Amino acids: CASSLEGQGNGNTIYF.

This clonotype was seen at least ten times. The rearrangement uses TRBV7-2 and TRBJ2-3, with 11 bases that match TRBD1. Germline V gene sequence: CDR1 SGHTA, CDR2 FQGNSA. V dropped 5 bases and J dropped 6; count of bases not matched to a gene: 4. This CDR3 comprises 14 residues. CDR3 residues: CASSRDRGEDTQYF. The CDR3 bases are TGTGCCAGCAGCCGGGACAGGGGGGAGGATACGCAGTATTTT.

The chain uses TRBV19 and TRBJ1-5; D is ambiguous. The germline CDR1 and CDR2 sequences are LNHDA and SQIVND (reference sequence). The CDR3 is made up of 13 amino acids. Trimming pared 1 base from V and 5 bases from J, leaving 6 bases between. The CDR3 reads CASSIARDQPQHF. The CDR3 bases are TGTGCCAGTAGTATAGCCAGAGATCAGCCCCAGCATTTT.

This clonotype appeared many times. The rearrangement joins TRBV7-3 to TRBJ2-1; D unresolved. The V gene's germline CDR1 is SGHTA and CDR2 FQGTGA. This CDR3 is 14 amino acids long. The V and J ends lost 4 bases and 6 bases respectively, with 13 bases between them. The CDR3 spells CASSYGGPFNEQFF. The CDR3 DNA follows: TGTGCCAGCAGCTATGGCGGTCCGTTCAATGAGCAGTTCTTC.

The chain uses TRBV12-3 or TRBV12-4 and TRBJ2-3, with D perhaps TRBD1 (6 bases). Trimming took off 2 bases at V and 1 base at J, with 13 bases between the two ends. The CDR3 covers 16 residues. DNA of the CDR3: TGTGCCAGCAGTTTACAAGGGGGAAGGGGCACAGATACGCAGTATTTT. This sequence encodes CASSLQGGRGTDTQYF.

This clonotype was detected only a few times. The J gene is TRBJ1-1, the V gene TRBV5-1; no reliable D call. V was pared by 2 bases and J by 7 bases, with 15 bases between. This CDR3 contains 14 residues. The germline gives CDR1 SGHRS, CDR2 YFSETQ. CDR3 residues: CASSLMPGTIEAFF. The CDR3 DNA follows: TGCGCCAGCAGCTTAATGCCGGGCACCATTGAAGCTTTCTTT.

This clonotype was seen ten or more times. The rearrangement joins TRBV27 to TRBJ2-5; 8 nucleotides match TRBD2. The V and J ends lost 8 bases and 5 bases, in that order; junction bases with no gene match: 10. This CDR3 has 14 amino acids. Germline assignment: CDR1 MNHEY and CDR2 SMNVEV (reference sequence). For the CDR3, the DNA is TGTGCCAGCGGGACCAGCGGGAGAGTGGAGACCCAGTACTTC. Its protein is CASGTSGRVETQYF.

This clonotype was recorded many times. The rearrangement links TRBV29-1 to TRBJ1-1; maybe TRBD1 (6 bases). V was shortened by 1 base and J by 5 bases, with 11 bases between the two germline ends. CDR1 is SQVTM and CDR2 is ANQGSEA in the germline V gene. CDR3 length: 13 amino acids. The CDR3 loop reads CSVEVRTATEAFF. The DNA of the CDR3 is TGCAGCGTTGAAGTGAGGACAGCTACTGAAGCTTTCTTT. Full variable domain (missing parts from reference TRBV29-1 and TRBJ1-1): SAVISQKPSRDICQRGTSLTIQCQVDSQVTMMFWYRQQPGQSLTLIATANQGSEATYESGFVIDKFPISRPNLTFSTLTVSNMSPEDSSIYLCSVEVRTATEAFFGQGTRLTVV.

The chain joins TRBV10-3 to TRBJ2-1, with D perhaps matching TRBD2 (5 bases). The germline V and J ends were trimmed by 3 bases and 14 bases, with 20 bases remaining between them. Germline CDR1 is ENHRY and CDR2 is SYGVKD. The CDR3 sequence is 14 residues long. CDR3 sequence reads: CAISDSGPKLEEFF. The CDR3 region has the DNA TGTGCCATCAGTGATTCCGGGCCCAAACTGGAGGAGTTCTTC.

The gene calls are TRBV29-1 and TRBJ2-1, with a tentative D call TRBD2 (6 bases). CDR1 and CDR2 from the germline V gene are SQVTM and ANQGSEA. The CDR3 has 15 amino acids. Trimming shortened V by 5 bases and J by 0 bases, and 14 bases separated the two germline ends. The CDR3 nucleotides read TGCAGCGTTAAGACTAGGGCGGGCTCCTACAATGAGCAGTTCTTC. Protein sequence: CSVKTRAGSYNEQFF.

V is TRBV4-1 and J is TRBJ1-2; TRBD1 agrees at 10 bases. CDR1 and CDR2 (germline): MGHRA, YSYEKL. V was clipped by 7 bases and J by 2 bases; unmatched bases: 7. This CDR3 has 15 residues. CDR3 in DNA: TGCGCCAGCACTCCGGACAGGGGGACAAACTATGGCTACACCTTC. Encoded protein: CASTPDRGTNYGYTF.

V gene TRBV7-6 combines with J gene TRBJ2-2; 9 bases map to TRBD1. V trimming: 3 bases; J trimming: 6 bases; junction bases outside the gene matches: 8. The CDR3 sequence is 16 residues long. Per germline, CDR1 SGHVS and CDR2 FNYEAQ. The CDR3 DNA follows: TGTGCCAGCAGCTTTGGGGGACAGGGCCTATCCGGGGAGCTGTTTTTT. It translates to CASSFGGQGLSGELFF.

Many counts were recorded for this clonotype. The chain recombines TRBV7-9 with TRBJ1-6; 10 bases agree with TRBD1. With 5 bases clipped from V and 6 bases from J, the junction kept 4 bases outside the gene matches. Germline CDR1 and CDR2: SEHNR and FQNEAQ (reference sequence). The CDR3 extends over 15 amino acids. The CDR3 sequence is CASSDGTGVNSPLHF. CDR3 nucleotide sequence: TGTGCCAGCAGCGACGGGACAGGGGTTAATTCACCCCTCCACTTT.

This clonotype was detected ten times or more. The V and J genes are TRBV6-2 or TRBV6-3 and TRBJ1-5; D ambiguous. CDR3 length equals 13 residues. Germline assignment: CDR1 MNHEY and CDR2 SVGEGT. Trimming removed 5 bases from V and 7 bases from J, with 12 bases in between. Here the CDR3 reads CASSDGRRQPQHF. The CDR3 nucleotides are TGTGCCAGCAGTGATGGGAGAAGGCAGCCCCAGCATTTT.